This is a list of T cell receptor beta chains from one sample in a study of cytomegalovirus exposure and HLA in healthy donors. Sequencing used immunoSEQ multiplex PCR; TCRdb keeps in-frame clones, though not all of them. The top ten hold about 1% of the sample, which has 130,000 to 150,000 clones, 79% seen once. Sequences were obtained from PBMCs. Receptors originate from a young man in good health and CMV-seronegative. CDR3s include the opening cysteine and the closing phenylalanine or tryptophan.

>TRBV11-3
CASSLLSNQPQHF
>TRBV9
CASSVAGGGAYNEQFF
>TRBV25-1
CASSEGGRGQEGYTF
>TRBV7-2
CASSLRVHNEQFF
>TRBV19
CASSIAGTNYGYTF
>TRBV6-1
CASIFWGDSPYEQYF
>TRBV7-8
CASSLNRDSHRGYTF
>TRBV19
CASSIEGGFTEAFF
>TRBV5-6
CASSRDIETQYF
>TRBV29-1
CSVLQDRGYEQYF
>TRBV4-3
CASSQEQTAQNIQYF
>TRBV10-3
CAINQQGTTGELFF
>TRBV7-9
CASSSRDTNQPQHF
>TRBV4-3
CASSQDPRVNYGYTF
>TRBV21-1
CAGPGQSSYEQYF
>TRBV7-2
CASTFRGLNTEAFF
>TRBV6-1
CASSLDRIEKETQYF